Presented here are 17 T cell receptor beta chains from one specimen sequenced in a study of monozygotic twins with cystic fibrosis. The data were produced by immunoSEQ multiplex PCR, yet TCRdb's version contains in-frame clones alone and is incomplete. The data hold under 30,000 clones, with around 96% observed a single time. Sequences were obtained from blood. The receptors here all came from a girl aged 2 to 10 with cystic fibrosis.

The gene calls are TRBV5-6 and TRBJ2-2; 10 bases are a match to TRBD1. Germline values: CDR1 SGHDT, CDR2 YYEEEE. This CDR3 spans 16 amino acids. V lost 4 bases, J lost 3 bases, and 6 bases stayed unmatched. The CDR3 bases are TGTGCCAGCAGCGCGACAGGGGGCGCCGACACCGGGGAGCTGTTTTTT. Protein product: CASSATGGADTGELFF.

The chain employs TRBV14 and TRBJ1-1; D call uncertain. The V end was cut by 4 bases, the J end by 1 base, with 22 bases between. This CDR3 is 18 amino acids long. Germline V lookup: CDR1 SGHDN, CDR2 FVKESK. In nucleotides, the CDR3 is TGTGCCAGCAGCCCCAGTATGAACCCCGGAGACAAGAACACTGAAGCTTTCTTT. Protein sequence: CASSPSMNPGDKNTEAFF.

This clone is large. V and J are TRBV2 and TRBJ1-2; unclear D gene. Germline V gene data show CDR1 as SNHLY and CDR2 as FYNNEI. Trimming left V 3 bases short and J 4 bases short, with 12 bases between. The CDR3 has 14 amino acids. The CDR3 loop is CASSEGSLFYGYTF. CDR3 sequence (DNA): TGTGCCAGCAGTGAGGGCAGTCTTTTCTATGGCTACACCTTC. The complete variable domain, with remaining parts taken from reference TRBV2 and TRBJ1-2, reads EPEVTQTPSHQVTQMGQEVILRCVPISNHLYFYWYRQILGQKVEFLVSFYNNEISEKSEIFDDQFSVERPDGSNFTLKIRSTKLEDSAMYFCASSEGSLFYGYTFGSGTRLTVV.

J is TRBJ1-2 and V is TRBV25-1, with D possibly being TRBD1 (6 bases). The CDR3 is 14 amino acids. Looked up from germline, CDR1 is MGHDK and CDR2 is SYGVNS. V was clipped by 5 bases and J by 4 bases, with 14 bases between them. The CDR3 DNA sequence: TGTGCCAGCAGTCCCCAAGGACAGCTCTATGGCTACACCTTC. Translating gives CASSPQGQLYGYTF.

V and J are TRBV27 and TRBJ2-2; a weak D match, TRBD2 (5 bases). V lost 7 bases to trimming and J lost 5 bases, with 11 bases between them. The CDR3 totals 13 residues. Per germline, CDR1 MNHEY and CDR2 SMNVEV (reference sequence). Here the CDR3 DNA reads TGTGCCAGCAAGTCTGGAGGTACCGGGGAGCTGTTTTTT. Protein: CASKSGGTGELFF.

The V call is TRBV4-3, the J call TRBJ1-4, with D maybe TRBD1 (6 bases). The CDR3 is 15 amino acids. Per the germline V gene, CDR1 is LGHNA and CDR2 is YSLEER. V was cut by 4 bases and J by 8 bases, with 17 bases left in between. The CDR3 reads CASSPTGGLEEKLFF. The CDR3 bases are TGCGCCAGCAGCCCCACGGGGGGGCTGGAAGAAAAACTGTTTTTT.

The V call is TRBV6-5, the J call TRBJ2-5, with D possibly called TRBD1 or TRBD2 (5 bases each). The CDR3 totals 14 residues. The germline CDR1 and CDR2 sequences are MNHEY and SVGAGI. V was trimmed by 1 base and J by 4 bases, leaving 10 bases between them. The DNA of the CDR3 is TGTGCCAGCAGTTACTTGGGGGTCCCAGAGACCCAGTACTTC. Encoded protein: CASSYLGVPETQYF.

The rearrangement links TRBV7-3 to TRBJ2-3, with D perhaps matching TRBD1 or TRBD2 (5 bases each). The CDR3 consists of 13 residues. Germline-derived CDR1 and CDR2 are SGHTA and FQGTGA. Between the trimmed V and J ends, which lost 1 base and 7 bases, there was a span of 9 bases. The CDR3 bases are TGTGCCAGCAGCTTAATCGGGGACCATACGCAGTATTTT. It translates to CASSLIGDHTQYF.

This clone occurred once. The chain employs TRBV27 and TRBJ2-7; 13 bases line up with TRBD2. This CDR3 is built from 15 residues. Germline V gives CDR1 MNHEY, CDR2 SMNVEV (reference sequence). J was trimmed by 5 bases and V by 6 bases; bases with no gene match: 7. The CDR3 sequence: CASSRGLAGVDEQYF. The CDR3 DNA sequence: TGTGCCAGCAGCCGAGGACTAGCGGGAGTCGACGAGCAGTACTTC.

The CDR3: CASSIFGRAGSSMFF. Here the CDR3 DNA reads TGTGCCAGTAGTATATTCGGGAGGGCCGGTTCATCCATGTTCTTC. This chain uses TRBV19 with TRBJ2-1; 8 bases agree with TRBD2. Germline CDR1 and CDR2: LNHDA and SQIVND (reference sequence). V was clipped by 2 bases and J by 15 bases; unmatched bases: 15. This CDR3 has 15 residues.

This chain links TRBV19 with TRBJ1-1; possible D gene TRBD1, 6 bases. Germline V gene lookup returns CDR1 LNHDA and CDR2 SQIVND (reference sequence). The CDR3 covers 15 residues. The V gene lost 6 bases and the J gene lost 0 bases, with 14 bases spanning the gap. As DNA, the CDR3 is TGTGCCAGTAGCGGGGGCATCGTCATGAACACTGAAGCTTTCTTT. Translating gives CASSGGIVMNTEAFF.

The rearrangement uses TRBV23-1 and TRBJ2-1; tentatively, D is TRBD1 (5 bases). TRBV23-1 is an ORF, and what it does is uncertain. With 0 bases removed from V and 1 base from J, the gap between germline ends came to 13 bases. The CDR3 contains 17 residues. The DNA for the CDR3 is TGCGCCAGCAGTCAATCGGAAAAGACAGAGTCCTACAATGAGCAGTTCTTC. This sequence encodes CASSQSEKTESYNEQFF.

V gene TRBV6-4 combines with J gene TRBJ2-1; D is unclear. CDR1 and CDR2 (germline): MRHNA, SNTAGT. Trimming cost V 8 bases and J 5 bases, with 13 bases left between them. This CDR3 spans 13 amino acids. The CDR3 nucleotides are TGTGCCAGCCCGCGTTTCGTTCACAATGAGCAGTTCTTC. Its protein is CASPRFVHNEQFF.

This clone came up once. CDR3 coding DNA: TGTGCCAGTATAAGACCTTCGGGCGGGGAGCTGTTTTTT. It yields the protein CASIRPSGGELFF. The chain joins TRBV19 to TRBJ2-2, with D hard to call. The V and J ends lost 7 bases and 7 bases respectively, with 13 bases between them. This CDR3 region has 13 residues. CDR1 and CDR2 from the germline V gene are LNHDA and SQIVND (reference sequence).

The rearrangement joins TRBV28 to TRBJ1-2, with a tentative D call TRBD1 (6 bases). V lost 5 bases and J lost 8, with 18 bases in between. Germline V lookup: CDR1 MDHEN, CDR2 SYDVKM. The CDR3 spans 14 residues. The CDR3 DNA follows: TGTGCCAGCAGTGCGGGGGCGCGATTTTCCGGCTACACCTTC. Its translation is CASSAGARFSGYTF.

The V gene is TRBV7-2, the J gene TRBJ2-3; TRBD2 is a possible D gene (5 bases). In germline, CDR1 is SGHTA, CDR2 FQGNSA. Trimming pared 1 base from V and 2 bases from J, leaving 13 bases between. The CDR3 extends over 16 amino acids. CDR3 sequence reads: CASSLVGRRVTDTQYF. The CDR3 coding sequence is TGTGCCAGCAGCTTAGTCGGCCGGCGGGTCACAGATACGCAGTATTTT.

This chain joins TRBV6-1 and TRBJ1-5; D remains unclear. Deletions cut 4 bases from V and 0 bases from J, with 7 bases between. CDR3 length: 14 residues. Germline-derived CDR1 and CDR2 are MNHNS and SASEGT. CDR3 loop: CASSGTFSNQPQHF. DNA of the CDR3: TGTGCCAGCAGTGGGACCTTTAGCAATCAGCCCCAGCATTTT.